This TCR beta chain is drawn from a study of low-dose radiotherapy and immunotherapy resistance in tumors. Both TCRalpha and TCRbeta chains were reverse transcribed with V-gene-specific primers. With a constant-region primer and a V-primer adapter, TCRs were subjected to roughly 18 PCR cycles of amplification. TCRdb redid the calling of the reads with MiXCR, one entry per CDR3 protein. The top ten clones hold roughly 11% of a sample with under 20,000 distinct CDR3 sequences, about 74% of them seen once. This clonotype was seen a handful of times. The V gene's germline CDR1 is MNHEY and CDR2 SVGEGT. Trimming took 0 bases from V and 6 from J, leaving 6 bases between them. CDR3 length equals 13 residues.

The chain has TRBV6-2 or TRBV6-3 and TRBJ2-1; D gene uncertain. The sequence was collected from a human donor with advanced metastatic prostate, ovarian, gallbladder or colorectal cancer (not recorded which). This table probably holds off-target reads from a library built for another chain. The CDR3: CASSYSAVNEQFF. CDR3 coding DNA: TGTGCCAGCAGTTACTCTGCCGTCAATGAGCAGTTCTTC.